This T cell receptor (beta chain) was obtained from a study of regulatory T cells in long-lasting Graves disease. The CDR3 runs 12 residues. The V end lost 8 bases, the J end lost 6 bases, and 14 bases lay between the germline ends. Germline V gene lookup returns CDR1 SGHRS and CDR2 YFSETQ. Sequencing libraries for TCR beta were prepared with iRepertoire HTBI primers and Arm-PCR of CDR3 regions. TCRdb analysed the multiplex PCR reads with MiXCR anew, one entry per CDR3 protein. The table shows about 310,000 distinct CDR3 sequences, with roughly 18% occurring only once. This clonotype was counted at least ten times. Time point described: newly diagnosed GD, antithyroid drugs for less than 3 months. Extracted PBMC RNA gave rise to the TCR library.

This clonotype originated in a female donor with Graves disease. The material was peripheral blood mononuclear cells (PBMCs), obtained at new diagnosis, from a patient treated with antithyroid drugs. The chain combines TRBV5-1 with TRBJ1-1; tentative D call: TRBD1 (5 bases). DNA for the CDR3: TGCGCCAGTAAGAGGGGAGGCGCTGAAGCTTTCTTT. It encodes CASKRGGAEAFF.